This TCR beta chain was sequenced during a study of cytomegalovirus exposure and HLA in healthy donors. General observations from the study: In an earlier analysis, about 90% or about 30%: the productive usage of most TCR beta V segments. The study put under 200 TCR beta chains on its list as cytomegalovirus-associated. Reportedly, TCR beta sequences accurately predicted HLA-A and HLA-B alleles in most subjects.

For this clone: Its antigen is unknown.

PCR primers comprised 60 Vbeta and 13 Jbeta primers. Libraries were prepared by immunoSEQ multiplex PCR; TCRdb keeps only in-frame clonotypes and omits some of them. This sample has 85,000 to 100,000 clones, with around 59% found just once. Sequenced input: PBMCs. The TCR was taken from a human donor in good health.

The CDR3 region is CASSRGSGGGYNEQFF. In DNA form, the CDR3 reads TGCGCCAGCAGCCGGGGGAGCGGGGGGGGATACAATGAGCAGTTCTTC. The chain employs TRBV4-1 and TRBJ2-1; 10 nucleotides match TRBD2. The CDR3 contains 16 residues. Trimming removed 4 bases from V and 4 bases from J; junction bases left unmatched: 7. Per the germline V gene, CDR1 is MGHRA and CDR2 is YSYEKL.